This T cell receptor beta chain was profiled in a study of blood T cells in healthy people across ages. A note on this clonotype: The antigen remains unidentified.

Study-level points and caveats: Possibly, changes in expanded clonotypes were confounded because donor CMV status was unknown. The study found more naive CD4+ cells and higher diversity in long-lived than aged donors.

Germline V gene data show CDR1 as WNHNN and CDR2 as SYGVQD (reference sequence). The length of the CDR3 is 12 residues. Researchers report isolating at least 6 million PBMCs per sample. A second roughly 7 to 11 cycle PCR used barcoded and J-beta primers. TCRdb called the 5' RACE reads again in MiXCR, with one record for every CDR3 protein. The data contain 800,000 to 1,300,000 distinct CDR3 sequences, approximately 25% of them seen just once; the ten biggest clones take up around 0.75%. The same sample was also used in a study of T cells of mothers and their children. That publication notes: cDNA synthesis used all extracted RNA, approximately 1.5 ug per 15 ul.

This sequence originates from a girl aged 2 to 9 in good health. This chain joins TRBV10-1 and TRBJ2-5; D is tentatively TRBD1 or TRBD2 (5 bases each). Near its end, the DNA agrees better with TRBJ2-7, so the J call may be wrong. Specimen: blood. The CDR3 DNA follows: TGCGCCAGCAGTAGGGACGGGCGCGAGCAGTACTTC. Protein product: CASSRDGREQYF.